The 22 T cell receptor beta chains reported below all come from one sample, sequenced in a study of preoperative IRX-2 immunotherapy in early breast cancer (dated by TCRdb to about 2019). The library was made by the immunoSEQ multiplex PCR assay. Sourced from immuneACCESS, this table was stored by TCRdb with only in-frame sequences that have V and J called. A share of the clones is absent; for the studies checked, an unresolved V gene accounts for under half, and the remainder has no known explanation. The sample includes 30,000 or so clones, with 75% to 90% observed a single time. The ten most abundant clones make up roughly 2.5% of the sample. The sample's treatment or condition, from its label and the paper: preoperative locoregional IRX-2 cytokine immunotherapy. Sequenced material: lymph node tissue, taken from a patient treated with IRX-2 immunotherapy. The receptors originated from a human donor with breast cancer.

V and J are TRBV6-8 and TRBJ2-2; D is perhaps TRBD1 (6 bases). The germline V gene has CDR1 MNHGY and CDR2 SAAAGT. Trimming stripped 4 bases from V and 6 bases from J, with 12 bases between. CDR3 size: 14 residues. CDR3 in amino acids: CASSFRGWAGELFF. The CDR3 nucleotides are TGTGCCAGCAGTTTCAGGGGTTGGGCCGGGGAGCTGTTTTTT.

The chain employs TRBV19 and TRBJ1-4, with D unresolved. V lost 5 bases and J 6 bases, leaving 13 bases between the germline ends. The germline CDR1 and CDR2 sequences are LNHDA and SQIVND (reference sequence). This CDR3 contains 14 residues. Here the CDR3 reads CASSRRARDEKLFF. As DNA, the CDR3 is TGTGCCAGTAGTCGGCGCGCGAGAGATGAAAAACTGTTTTTT.

The chain links TRBV14 to TRBJ2-5; D uncertain. The V end lost 4 bases, the J end lost 12 bases, and 15 bases lay between the germline ends. CDR3 length equals 12 residues. The germline V gene encodes CDR1 SGHDN and CDR2 FVKESK. CDR3 amino acids: CASSPPAVVEYF. The DNA for the CDR3 is TGTGCCAGCAGCCCGCCCGCAGTGGTTGAGTACTTC. Variable domain in full (rest from reference TRBV14 and TRBJ2-5): EAGVTQFPSHSVIEKGQTVTLRCDPISGHDNLYWYRRVMGKEIKFLLHFVKESKQDESGMPNNRFLAERTGGTYSTLKVQPAELEDSGVYFCASSPPAVVEYFGPGTRLLVL.

The chain carries TRBV2 and TRBJ1-5, with TRBD1 matching over 8 bases. Germline CDR1 reads SNHLY; CDR2 reads FYNNEI. There are 16 residues in the CDR3. The ends lost 5 bases at V and 3 bases at J; junction bases unmatched: 9. The chain's CDR3 is CASSPGGAGPNQPQHF. The CDR3 DNA sequence: TGTGCCAGCAGTCCAGGGGGCGCTGGGCCCAATCAGCCCCAGCATTTT.

This sequence joins TRBV6-8 and TRBJ1-2, with a possible D match to TRBD1 (6 bases). This CDR3 has 13 residues. Deletions cut 6 bases from V and 9 bases from J, with 17 bases between. Germline loops: CDR1 MNHGY, CDR2 SAAAGT. CDR3: CASSPRGSPRYTF. DNA for the CDR3: TGTGCCAGCAGCCCCAGGGGTTCCCCCCGCTACACCTTC.

This clone was picked up one time. The chain recombines TRBV9 with TRBJ2-3, with 8 bases matching TRBD1. The junction had 10 bases not matched to a gene; V was cut back by 5 bases and J by 8 bases. The germline gives CDR1 SGDLS, CDR2 YYNGEE. CDR3 length: 14 residues. This CDR3 reads CASSREQGGPTQYF. The CDR3 coding sequence is TGTGCCAGCAGTAGGGAACAGGGGGGTCCTACGCAGTATTTT.

V usage is TRBV28 and J usage is TRBJ2-3; 8 bases match TRBD1. The CDR3 has 14 residues. The germline V gene encodes CDR1 MDHEN and CDR2 SYDVKM. J was trimmed by 3 bases and V by 5 bases; bases with no gene match: 4. CDR3 nucleotide sequence: TGTGCCAGCAGTAGGGGACAGGCTACAGATACGCAGTATTTT. This encodes CASSRGQATDTQYF. Filled out from reference TRBV28 and TRBJ2-3, the complete variable domain reads DVKVTQSSRYLVKRTGEKVFLECVQDMDHENMFWYRQDPGLGLRLIYFSYDVKMKEKGDIPEGYSVSREKKERFSLILESASTNQTSMYLCASSRGQATDTQYFGPGTRLTVL.

The chain carries TRBV10-3 and TRBJ1-5; D not resolved. In germline, CDR1 is ENHRY, CDR2 SYGVKD. CDR3 length equals 14 residues. Trimming cost V 2 bases and J 3 bases, with 8 bases left between them. The CDR3 nucleotides read TGTGCCATCAGTGAGGGGGAAGCCAATCAGCCCCAGCATTTT. Protein: CAISEGEANQPQHF.

V gene TRBV14 combines with J gene TRBJ2-3; a weak D match, TRBD1 (6 bases). This CDR3 contains 21 residues. Germline CDR1 reads SGHDN; CDR2 reads FVKESK. V lost 4 bases to trimming and J lost 0 bases, with 29 bases between them. DNA of the CDR3: TGTGCCAGCAGCCCCACCCCGGGACAACGGAACCCCAATCCTAGCACAGATACGCAGTATTTT. Translated: CASSPTPGQRNPNPSTDTQYF.

The chain links TRBV15 to TRBJ2-1; D remains ambiguous. Trimming removed 5 bases at V and 9 bases at J, with 17 bases between. Germline V gene sequence: CDR1 LNHNV, CDR2 YYDKDF (reference sequence). This CDR3 contains 14 residues. The CDR3 is CATSPRSSSVEQFF. The CDR3 nucleotides are TGTGCCACCAGCCCTCGGAGTAGCTCAGTTGAGCAGTTCTTC.

The rearrangement uses TRBV6-7 and TRBJ2-7; a possible D gene is TRBD2 (7 bases). TRBV6-7 counts as an open reading frame of uncertain function. The CDR3 has 17 amino acids. V was clipped by 0 bases and J by 3 bases, with 18 bases between them. DNA of the CDR3: TGTGCCAGCAGTTACTCACGGCTAGCGGTAGGGGGCTACGAGCAGTACTTC. It translates to CASSYSRLAVGGYEQYF.

Here the CDR3 reads CASSSSGGTQYF. The CDR3, as DNA: TGTGCCAGCAGTTCTTCAGGGGGTACGCAGTATTTT. The J gene is TRBJ2-3, the V gene TRBV6-8; TRBD1 matches 7 bases. The CDR3 loop spans 12 amino acids. After removal of 4 bases from V and 8 bases from J, the junction contained 3 bases not matched to a gene. Germline V gene sequence: CDR1 MNHGY, CDR2 SAAAGT.

The rearrangement uses TRBV30 and TRBJ1-6, with 7 bases lining up with TRBD1. Per the germline V gene, CDR1 is GTSNPN and CDR2 is SVGIG (reference sequence). With 3 bases clipped from V and 6 bases from J, the junction kept 5 bases outside the gene matches. The CDR3 contains 14 residues. Here the CDR3 reads CAWSAGTANSPLHF. CDR3 DNA sequence: TGTGCCTGGAGCGCCGGGACAGCTAATTCACCCCTCCACTTT.

The genes are TRBV7-1 and TRBJ2-2; D is perhaps TRBD1 or TRBD2 (5 bases each). TRBV7-1 is identified as an open reading frame with a role that is uncertain. CDR3 length equals 15 residues. V dropped 4 bases and J dropped 6 bases, with 15 bases sitting between them. This chain's CDR3 is CASSLTAGRAGELFF. The CDR3 bases are TGTGCCAGCAGCTTAACGGCAGGGCGGGCCGGGGAGCTGTTTTTT.

Regarding this clone: Other DNA variants within this sample encode the same CDR3. J is TRBJ2-7 and V is TRBV19; 11 bases agree with TRBD2. V trimming: 4 bases; J trimming: 2 bases; junction bases outside the gene matches: 1. This CDR3 has 14 residues. CDR1 is LNHDA, CDR2 SQIVND, per germline (reference sequence). CDR3 amino acids: CASSNSGGAYEQYF. In nucleotides, the CDR3 is TGTGCCAGTAGTAATAGCGGGGGGGCCTACGAGCAGTACTTC.

The gene calls are TRBV7-1 and TRBJ1-5; no clear D. TRBV7-1 is an open reading frame, and its role is uncertain. The germline V and J ends were trimmed by 5 bases and 5 bases, with 16 bases remaining between them. The CDR3 is 15 amino acids. The CDR3 here is CASSPPQRDHQPQHF. CDR3 in DNA: TGTGCCAGCAGCCCTCCACAAAGGGATCATCAGCCCCAGCATTTT.

The V gene is TRBV11-3, the J gene TRBJ2-3; no clear D gene. Trimming took 7 bases from V and 4 from J, leaving 15 bases between them. The V gene's germline CDR1 is SGHNT and CDR2 YENEEA. The CDR3 has 14 amino acids. The CDR3 spells CASTSTEEADTQYF. The CDR3 DNA reads TGTGCCAGCACCTCGACCGAGGAAGCAGATACGCAGTATTTT. The full variable domain, in which reference TRBV11-3 and TRBJ2-3 provide the parts outside the CDR3, is EAGVVQSPRYKIIEKKQPVAFWCNPISGHNTLYWYLQNLGQGPELLIRYENEEAVDDSQLPKDRFSAERLKGVDSTLKIQPAELGDSAVYLCASTSTEEADTQYFGPGTRLTVL.

This chain connects TRBV6-8 to TRBJ2-3; D assignment may be TRBD1 or TRBD2 (5 bases each). This CDR3 contains 15 residues. The germline CDR1 and CDR2 sequences are MNHGY and SAAAGT. V was trimmed by 5 bases and J by 0 bases, leaving 12 bases between them. CDR3 residues: CASSPTGRSTDTQYF. The CDR3 DNA reads TGTGCCAGCAGTCCGACGGGACGAAGCACAGATACGCAGTATTTT.

CDR3 sequence: CASKSPQRGNQPQHF. The CDR3 DNA follows: TGTGCCAGTAAAAGTCCCCAGAGAGGAAATCAGCCCCAGCATTTT. J is TRBJ1-5 and V is TRBV19; no clear D gene. The CDR3 spans 15 residues. Germline V gene lookup returns CDR1 LNHDA and CDR2 SQIVND (reference sequence). V lost 7 bases, J lost 4 bases, and 17 bases lay in between.

V is TRBV30 and J is TRBJ2-7, with unresolved D. The CDR3 has 13 residues. V lost 0 bases, J lost 0 bases, and 6 bases lay in between. Germline V gene lookup returns CDR1 GTSNPN and CDR2 SVGIG (reference sequence). CDR3 in DNA: TGTGCCTGGAGTGTAGGCAGCTCCTACGAGCAGTACTTC. Translating it yields CAWSVGSSYEQYF.

J is TRBJ2-7 and V is TRBV11-3; TRBD1 agrees at 10 bases. Germline V gene sequence: CDR1 SGHNT, CDR2 YENEEA. The CDR3 is 16 residues long. V dropped 5 bases and J dropped 1; count of bases not matched to a gene: 8. The CDR3 here is CASSQSPGQGSYEQYF. The CDR3 DNA follows: TGTGCCAGCAGCCAATCTCCGGGACAGGGGTCCTACGAGCAGTACTTC.

The chain employs TRBV19 and TRBJ1-2; D perhaps matches TRBD1 (5 bases). V gave up 5 bases and J gave up 3 bases, with 16 bases separating them. Looked up from germline, CDR1 is LNHDA and CDR2 is SQIVND (reference sequence). There are 15 residues in the CDR3. CDR3: CASSPRTGGYYGYTF. CDR3 coding DNA: TGTGCCAGTAGTCCCCGGACGGGGGGGTACTATGGCTACACCTTC. Variable domain in full (rest from reference TRBV19 and TRBJ1-2): DGGITQSPKYLFRKEGQNVTLSCEQNLNHDAMYWYRQDPGQGLRLIYYSQIVNDFQKGDIAEGYSVSREKKESFPLTVTSAQKNPTAFYLCASSPRTGGYYGYTFGSGTRLTVV.